This TCR beta chain was recorded in a study of regulatory T cells in long-lasting Graves disease. Looking at the study overall: Less than 3 months of antithyroid drugs had been taken by newly diagnosed Graves' patients.

Study-level findings and limits: TRBV28, TRBJ1-2 and TRBJ2-5 emerged as the favored segments in persistent disease.

Regarding time point: newly diagnosed GD, antithyroid drugs for less than 3 months. After RNA was extracted from PBMCs, the TCR library was made from it. Trimming took 1 base from V and 9 from J; bases not matched to a gene: 9. In germline, CDR1 is SGHTA, CDR2 FQGTGA. The CDR3 runs to 17 residues. Notes on this clonotype: The antigen remains unidentified.

To make TCR beta libraries, researchers used iRepertoire HTBI primers and Arm-PCR of CDR3 regions. MiXCR was run by TCRdb on the multiplex PCR reads, yielding one entry per CDR3 protein. There are 420,000 or so distinct CDR3 sequences in the sample; roughly 15% occur only once, and 23% lies in the top ten. The data were also submitted as part of a second study, on T cells in Graves' hyperthyroidism and ophthalmopathy.

The V call is TRBV7-3, the J call TRBJ2-1; 13 bases map to TRBD2. This sample comprised peripheral blood mononuclear cells (PBMCs), obtained at new diagnosis, from a patient treated with antithyroid drugs. The receptor's source is a woman aged 18-29 years with Graves disease. CDR3 sequence (DNA): TGTGCCAGCAGCTTAAAGGGACTAGCGGGATCGCGGCGTGAGCAGTTCTTC. It yields the protein CASSLKGLAGSRREQFF.